This T cell receptor (beta chain) was identified during a study of T cells in narcolepsy. Findings and limits, study-wide: No autoreactive T cell clone sequences appeared in some memory CD4+ repertoires.

Per the germline V gene, CDR1 is MDHEN and CDR2 is SYDVKM. The CDR3 is 15 amino acids. Trimming left V 1 base short and J 5 bases short, with 14 bases between. As for this clone: Its specificity is not known.

Measured with immunoSEQ multiplex PCR; TCRdb has only the in-frame clones, and not every one. The top ten clones hold approximately 10% of a sample with tens of thousands of clones, approximately 85% of them seen once. The chain has TRBV28 and TRBJ2-5; weak D call: TRBD1 (5 bases). The source material was memory (CD45RA-) CD4+ T cells from blood. This clonotype was obtained from a human donor in good health. Here the CDR3 reads CASSLSAGAGETQYF. CDR3 nucleotide sequence: TGTGCCAGCAGTTTATCGGCTGGGGCCGGGGAGACCCAGTACTTC.